Only a few counts were recorded for the clone carrying this T cell receptor beta chain. The data originate from a study of blood T cell repertoires in COVID-19. Study summary: Sites across the United States, Italy and Spain contributed samples from acute and convalescent COVID-19. T cells, B-cell-depleted T cells, or PBMCs provided the cDNA or gDNA that served as material.

Under the authors' procedure: The assay estimated nucleated cells by amplifying reference gene primers. Sequenced by immunoSEQ multiplex PCR; TCRdb stores in-frame clones only, minus some. V and J calls and clone size are copied from that table; D and trimming were computed from the DNA. The sample has approximately 190,000 clones, roughly four fifths seen once. The germline V gene has CDR1 SGHVS and CDR2 FQNEAQ. V shed 5 bases, J shed 1 base, and the junction held 11 bases outside the gene matches. CDR3 length: 17 amino acids. This TCR was recovered from a woman aged 40 to 49 with acute or convalescent COVID-19. This sequence joins TRBV7-8 and TRBJ2-7, with 10 bases aligning to TRBD2. The sample consisted of peripheral blood. The CDR3 DNA reads TGTGCCAGCAGCCAGTATAGCGGGGGGTCCTCGTCCTACGAGCAGTACTTC. Protein product: CASSQYSGGSSSYEQYF.